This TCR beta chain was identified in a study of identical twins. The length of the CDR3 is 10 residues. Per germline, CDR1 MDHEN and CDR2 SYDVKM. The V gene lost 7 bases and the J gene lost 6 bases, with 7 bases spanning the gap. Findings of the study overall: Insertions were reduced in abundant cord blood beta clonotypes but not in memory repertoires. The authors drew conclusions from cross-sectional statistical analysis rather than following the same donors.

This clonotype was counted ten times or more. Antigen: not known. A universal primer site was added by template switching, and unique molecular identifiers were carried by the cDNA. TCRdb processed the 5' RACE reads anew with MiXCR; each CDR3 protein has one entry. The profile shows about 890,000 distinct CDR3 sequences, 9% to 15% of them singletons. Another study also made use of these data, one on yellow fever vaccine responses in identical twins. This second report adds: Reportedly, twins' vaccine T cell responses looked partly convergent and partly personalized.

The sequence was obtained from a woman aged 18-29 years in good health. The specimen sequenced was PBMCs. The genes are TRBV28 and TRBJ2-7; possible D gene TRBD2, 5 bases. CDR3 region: CASTRGEQYF. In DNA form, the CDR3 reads TGTGCCAGCACCCGGGGCGAGCAGTACTTC.